Sequencing of this T cell receptor (beta chain) was carried out in a study of T cell changes during pregnancy in multiple sclerosis. The CDR3 sequence is 15 residues long. Between the trimmed V and J ends, which lost 1 base and 7 bases, there was a span of 13 bases. Germline CDR1 LNHDA, CDR2 SQIVND (reference sequence). The data were produced by immunoSEQ multiplex PCR, yet TCRdb's version contains in-frame clones alone and is incomplete. This table has about 44,000 clones, about 95% appearing once. Source: peripheral blood, taken in the second trimester of pregnancy. The chain links TRBV19 to TRBJ2-2, with TRBD2 as a possible D gene (5 bases). The source is a female donor with multiple sclerosis, enrolled in a pregnancy study. This chain's CDR3 is CASSIVRGRIGELFF. CDR3 nucleotide sequence: TGTGCCAGTAGTATAGTTCGGGGAAGGATCGGGGAGCTGTTTTTT.